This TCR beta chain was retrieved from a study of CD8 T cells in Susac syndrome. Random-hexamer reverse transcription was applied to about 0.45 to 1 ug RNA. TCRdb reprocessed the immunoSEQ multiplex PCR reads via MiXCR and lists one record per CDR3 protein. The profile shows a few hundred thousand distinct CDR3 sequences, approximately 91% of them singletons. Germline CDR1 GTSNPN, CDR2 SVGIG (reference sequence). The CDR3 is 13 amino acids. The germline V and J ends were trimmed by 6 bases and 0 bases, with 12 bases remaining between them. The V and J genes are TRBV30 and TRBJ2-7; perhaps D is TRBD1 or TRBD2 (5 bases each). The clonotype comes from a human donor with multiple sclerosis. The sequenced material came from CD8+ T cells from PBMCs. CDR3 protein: CACMGRSSYEQYF. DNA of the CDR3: TGTGCCTGTATGGGACGGAGCTCCTACGAGCAGTACTTC. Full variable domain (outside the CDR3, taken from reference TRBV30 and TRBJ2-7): SQTIHQWPATLVQPVGSPLSLECTVEGTSNPNLYWYRQAAGRGLQLLFYSVGIGQISSEVPQNLSASRPQDRQFILSSKKLLLSDSGFYLCACMGRSSYEQYFGPGTRLTVT.